The rows below give T cell receptor beta chains drawn from one sample of a study of T-cell reconstitution after alpha-beta-depleted transplantation in children. From the PCR reads, TCRdb called clonotypes with MiXCR, one entry per CDR3 protein. Here the sample spans roughly 200,000 distinct CDR3 sequences, roughly a tenth being singletons. Sample: PBMCs, taken before TCRalphabeta/CD19-depleted stem cell transplant. All receptors come from a child under two years old with acute myeloid leukemia, due to receive a stem cell transplant. The CDR3 runs from the conserved cysteine through the conserved F or W. Fields, in order: J gene, clone size, D gene, V gene, CDR3 DNA, CDR3 protein. D genes are given only for firm matches. Where a row states a size, it is once, few, many or the class of an expanded clone; other rows omit it.

J gene: TRBJ1-1; clone size: many; D gene: NA; V gene: TRBV20-1; CDR3 DNA: TGCAGTGCCGAGAGACAAGTGAACACTGAAGCTTTCTTT; CDR3 protein: CSAERQVNTEAFF
J gene: TRBJ2-1; clone size: NA; D gene: TRBD2; V gene: TRBV20-1; CDR3 DNA: TGCTGTGCTAGGGCTTCTAGCGGGACTTTCAATGAGCGGTTCTTC; CDR3 protein: CCARASSGTFNERFF
J gene: TRBJ2-2; clone size: many; D gene: NA; V gene: TRBV20-1; CDR3 DNA: TGCAGTGCTAGGGGTAGCGGGAACACCGGGGAGCTGTTTTTT; CDR3 protein: CSARGSGNTGELFF
J gene: TRBJ2-3; clone size: many; D gene: NA; V gene: TRBV19; CDR3 DNA: TGTGCCAGTAGTATCCAGGGGAGCACAGATACGCAGTATTTT; CDR3 protein: CASSIQGSTDTQYF
J gene: TRBJ2-1; clone size: many; D gene: TRBD2; V gene: TRBV3-1; CDR3 DNA: TGTGCCAGCATTGATAGCGGGAGAGGAGGTGAGCAGTTCTTC; CDR3 protein: CASIDSGRGGEQFF
J gene: TRBJ2-7; clone size: many; D gene: NA; V gene: TRBV11-1; CDR3 DNA: TGTGCCAGCAGCTTAGGAGAGAACGAGCAGTACTTC; CDR3 protein: CASSLGENEQYF
J gene: TRBJ2-7; clone size: many; D gene: TRBD2; V gene: TRBV25-1; CDR3 DNA: TGTGCCAGCTCTTCCGGGACTAGCGGGTTGGTGCAGTACTTC; CDR3 protein: CASSSGTSGLVQYF
J gene: TRBJ1-6; clone size: many; D gene: NA; V gene: TRBV9; CDR3 DNA: TGTGCCAGCAGCCCAGGGTTTGAGAATTCACCCCTCCACTTT; CDR3 protein: CASSPGFENSPLHF
J gene: TRBJ2-2; clone size: many; D gene: NA; V gene: TRBV20-1; CDR3 DNA: TGCAGTGCTAGTTATCAGGGTTACACCGGGGAGCTGTTTTTT; CDR3 protein: CSASYQGYTGELFF
J gene: TRBJ2-2; clone size: many; D gene: NA; V gene: TRBV27; CDR3 DNA: TGTGCCAGCACCTACAGGGGAGGTACCGGGGAGCTGTTTTTT; CDR3 protein: CASTYRGGTGELFF
J gene: TRBJ1-2; clone size: many; D gene: NA; V gene: TRBV7-2; CDR3 DNA: TGTGCCAGCAGCTCGGGGTCTAACTATGGCTACACCTTC; CDR3 protein: CASSSGSNYGYTF
J gene: TRBJ2-5; clone size: many; D gene: NA; V gene: TRBV7-8; CDR3 DNA: TGTGCCAGCAGCGTAGAGCCGGCCTTGACCCCCCAAGAGACCCAGTACTTC; CDR3 protein: CASSVEPALTPQETQYF
J gene: TRBJ2-1; clone size: many; D gene: NA; V gene: TRBV11-2; CDR3 DNA: TGTGCCAGCACAAGGGGGGGGCGGGAGCGCTCCTACAATGAGCAGTTCTTC; CDR3 protein: CASTRGGRERSYNEQFF
J gene: TRBJ2-2; clone size: NA; D gene: NA; V gene: TRBV10-2; CDR3 DNA: TGCGCCAGCAGTGAGAGGAGGGCGAACACCGGGGAGCTGTTTTTT; CDR3 protein: CASSERRANTGELFF